This T cell receptor beta chain was sequenced in a study of blood T cell repertoires in COVID-19. The wider study: COVID-19 samples, acute and convalescent, were from the United States, Italy and Spain.

Authors' analysis steps: Counts of nucleated cells, estimated from reference gene primer amplification, were obtained. TCRdb's copy holds only in-frame clones and misses some; the assay was immunoSEQ multiplex PCR. The V and J calls and clone size are taken from that table; D and trimming were inferred from the DNA. The data contain 150,000 to 200,000 clones, about 83% of them singletons. Enrollees, about 18 to 89 years old, lived in about two dozen US areas. Recovery among Cohort 3 donors was established by two negative PCRs, clearance, or symptom resolution. Germline V gene data show CDR1 as SGHRS and CDR2 as YFSETQ. J was trimmed by 6 bases and V by 2 bases; bases with no gene match: 10. The length of the CDR3 is 15 residues.

The origin of this receptor is a young woman who had recovered from COVID-19. Sequenced: PBMCs or T cells enriched from blood (not recorded which). The chain links TRBV5-1 to TRBJ1-1, with TRBD1 matching over 7 bases. CDR3 DNA: TGCGCCAGCAGCTTAACAGGGGAAAGGGACTCTGAAGCTTTCTTT. This sequence encodes CASSLTGERDSEAFF.